The 15 T cell receptor beta chains listed next were all sequenced from one sample in a study of human T cells and chemical hapten exposure. This sample's time point: pre-sensitization, week 0. As for treatment: therapeutic diphenylcyclopropenone sensitization with weekly scalp DPC. MiXCR, run by TCRdb on the RACE reads, gives a single entry per CDR3 protein. Of some 400,000 distinct CDR3 sequences listed, approximately 5.1% are singletons. Material: whole blood, obtained in connection with sensitization to the hapten diphenylcyclopropenone (DPC). These receptors were collected from a woman aged 45-65 years with alopecia areata. Some clones in this sample may be carry-over from other donors' samples.

A remark on this clonotype: It may be a read error: a sequence one base away is much more abundant. V is TRBV20-1 and J is TRBJ1-1, with D uncertain. From germline, CDR1 is DFQATT and CDR2 SNEGSKA (reference sequence). CDR3 length: 9 residues. For the CDR3, the DNA is TGCAGAGCCAACTTTGGAACTTTCTTT. Its translation is CRANFGTFF.

In its sample, this clonotype was seen many times. The chain joins TRBV10-3 to TRBJ2-1, with TRBD2 as a possible D gene (5 bases). Germline V CDR1 and CDR2: ENHRY, SYGVKD. This CDR3 region has 13 residues. V was cut by 7 bases and J by 5 bases, with 12 bases left in between. The CDR3 region has the DNA TGTGCCATCAAGACTACCCGGAACAATGAGCAGTTCTTC. Translation gives CAIKTTRNNEQFF.

This clonotype was counted only a few times. This chain joins TRBV29-1 and TRBJ1-1; 8 bases are a match to TRBD1. V lost 3 bases to trimming and J lost 8 bases; unmatched junction nucleotides: 2. This CDR3 has 11 amino acids. Germline CDR1 and CDR2: SQVTM and ANQGSEA. The CDR3 loop reads CSVDRDREAFF. The CDR3 DNA reads as TGCAGCGTTGACCGGGACAGGGAAGCTTTCTTT.

This clonotype was observed a few times. J is TRBJ2-5 and V is TRBV2; 7 bases line up with TRBD2. Per germline, CDR1 SNHLY and CDR2 FYNNEI. The trim removed 6 bases at V and 3 bases at J, leaving 13 bases unmatched. The CDR3 length is 16 residues. The CDR3 region has the DNA TGTGCCAGCAGCCCGGGAGGCGGTTTAGGTAAAGAGACCCAGTACTTC. Translation: CASSPGGGLGKETQYF.

This clonotype was seen a few times. The chain employs TRBV4-2 and TRBJ2-7; D is ambiguous. The germline V gene encodes CDR1 LGHNA and CDR2 YNFKEQ. Trimming pared 0 bases from V and 2 bases from J, leaving 8 bases between. The CDR3 runs to 14 residues. The CDR3 DNA is TGTGCCAGCAGCCAAGATAGAGACACCTACGAGCAGTACTTC. It is translated as CASSQDRDTYEQYF.

In this sample, this clonotype turned up a few times. The chain links TRBV6-1 to TRBJ1-2; D is possibly TRBD1 (5 bases). Trimming cost V 5 bases and J 0 bases, with 13 bases left between them. The CDR3 is made up of 15 amino acids. Germline CDR1 and CDR2: MNHNS and SASEGT. The CDR3 DNA follows: TGTGCCAGCAGTTTAGGACACCCAGCTAACTATGGCTACACCTTC. Its translation is CASSLGHPANYGYTF.

This clonotype was observed a few times. The J gene is TRBJ2-3, the V gene TRBV28; D is ambiguous. The CDR3 has 14 residues. V dropped 6 bases and J dropped 2 bases, with 12 bases sitting between them. Germline CDR1 and CDR2: MDHEN and SYDVKM. In nucleotides, the CDR3 is TGTGCCAGCAGCCCACCCACAGTCACAGATACGCAGTATTTT. It specifies CASSPPTVTDTQYF. Filled out from reference TRBV28 and TRBJ2-3, the complete variable domain reads DVKVTQSSRYLVKRTGEKVFLECVQDMDHENMFWYRQDPGLGLRLIYFSYDVKMKEKGDIPEGYSVSREKKERFSLILESASTNQTSMYLCASSPPTVTDTQYFGPGTRLTVL.

V usage is TRBV14 and J usage is TRBJ2-2, with unresolved D. This CDR3 is built from 12 residues. With 7 bases removed from V and 5 bases from J, the gap between germline ends came to 8 bases. Germline V gene sequence: CDR1 SGHDN, CDR2 FVKESK. The CDR3 DNA follows: TGTGCCAGCAATTTACAGACCGGGGAGCTGTTTTTT. Translating it yields CASNLQTGELFF.

This clonotype was recorded at least ten times. This rearrangement joins TRBV27 to TRBJ2-7, with D uncertain. This CDR3 is 15 amino acids long. Germline V gene sequence: CDR1 MNHEY, CDR2 SMNVEV (reference sequence). Trimming left V 3 bases short and J 0 bases short, with 12 bases between. The CDR3: CASSFGPDASYEQYF. The CDR3 DNA reads as TGTGCCAGCAGTTTCGGGCCCGACGCCTCCTACGAGCAGTACTTC.

This clonotype was seen repeatedly, ten times or more. The chain carries TRBV12-3 or TRBV12-4 and TRBJ2-1; D is perhaps TRBD1 (7 bases). The CDR3 contains 13 residues. V was pared by 8 bases and J by 10 bases, with 18 bases between. The CDR3 protein is CASAPGGPREQFF. CDR3 nucleotides: TGTGCCAGCGCTCCAGGGGGGCCGAGGGAGCAGTTCTTC.

This clonotype was counted at least ten times. The V gene is TRBV12-3 or TRBV12-4, the J gene TRBJ2-2, with D perhaps given as TRBD1 or TRBD2 (5 bases each). Trimming took 7 bases from V and 0 from J, leaving 12 bases between them. The CDR3 has 15 residues. The CDR3 DNA reads as TGTGCCAGCAAAGAGGGGAGCGCGAACACCGGGGAGCTGTTTTTT. As protein: CASKEGSANTGELFF.

This clonotype showed up many times. CDR3 region: CASSLGQGAGQPQHF. DNA of the CDR3: TGTGCCAGCAGTTTAGGACAGGGGGCAGGTCAGCCCCAGCATTTT. This chain connects TRBV27 to TRBJ1-5; 11 bases map to TRBD1. Trimming at V came to 2 bases and at J to 6 bases, leaving 3 bases not matched to a gene. CDR1 is MNHEY and CDR2 is SMNVEV in the germline V gene (reference sequence). This CDR3 spans 15 amino acids.

This clonotype appeared a few times. The chain uses TRBV12-5 and TRBJ1-5; 9 bases fit TRBD1. Unmatched junction bases numbered 14, after V lost 4 bases and J lost 1 base. There are 19 residues in the CDR3. CDR1 is LGHNT, CDR2 FRNRAP, per germline. CDR3 in DNA: TGTGCTAGTGGTTCACCGGGACAGGGTCCCTTCCTGAGCAATCAGCCCCAGCATTTT. Amino acid sequence: CASGSPGQGPFLSNQPQHF.

There are a few counts of this clonotype. This chain connects TRBV6-5 to TRBJ1-5, with D possibly being TRBD1 (6 bases). This CDR3 contains 14 residues. The germline gives CDR1 MNHEY, CDR2 SVGAGI. The germline V and J ends were trimmed by 4 bases and 9 bases, with 16 bases remaining between them. Written as DNA, the CDR3 is TGTGCCAGCAGTTCTCGGGACACCCAATCGCCCCAGCATTTT. Its protein is CASSSRDTQSPQHF.

This clonotype showed up many times. The chain uses TRBV29-1 and TRBJ2-7; tentative D call: TRBD1 (6 bases). Germline loops: CDR1 SQVTM, CDR2 ANQGSEA. CDR3 length: 11 amino acids. Trimming took 7 bases from V and 3 from J, leaving 10 bases between them. CDR3 sequence reads: CSGRDIYEQYF. The CDR3 DNA follows: TGCAGCGGCCGGGACATCTACGAGCAGTACTTC.